The TCR beta chain under discussion was sequenced for a study of blood T cell repertoires in COVID-19. The overall study: Whether acute or convalescent, the COVID-19 samples came from the United States, Italy and Spain.

In the original processing: Reference gene primer amplification in the assay estimated nucleated cell counts. Sequencing was performed with immunoSEQ multiplex PCR; in TCRdb, only in-frame clones are kept and a portion is missing. V and J calls and clone size follow that table, whereas D and trimming were derived from the DNA. Among 180,000 or so clones listed, around 82% were seen once. The CDR3 spans 14 residues. Per the germline V gene, CDR1 is PRHDT and CDR2 is FYEKMQ (reference sequence). V was cut by 5 bases and J by 7 bases, with 15 bases left in between. The V and J genes are TRBV13 and TRBJ2-1, with D perhaps TRBD1 (5 bases). Sequencing was performed on peripheral blood. This clonotype was sampled from a human donor with acute or convalescent COVID-19. The donor label of this sample is uncertain. The CDR3 loop reads CASSLPPGWNEQFF. CDR3 sequence (DNA): TGTGCCAGCAGCCTCCCCCCAGGGTGGAATGAGCAGTTCTTC.